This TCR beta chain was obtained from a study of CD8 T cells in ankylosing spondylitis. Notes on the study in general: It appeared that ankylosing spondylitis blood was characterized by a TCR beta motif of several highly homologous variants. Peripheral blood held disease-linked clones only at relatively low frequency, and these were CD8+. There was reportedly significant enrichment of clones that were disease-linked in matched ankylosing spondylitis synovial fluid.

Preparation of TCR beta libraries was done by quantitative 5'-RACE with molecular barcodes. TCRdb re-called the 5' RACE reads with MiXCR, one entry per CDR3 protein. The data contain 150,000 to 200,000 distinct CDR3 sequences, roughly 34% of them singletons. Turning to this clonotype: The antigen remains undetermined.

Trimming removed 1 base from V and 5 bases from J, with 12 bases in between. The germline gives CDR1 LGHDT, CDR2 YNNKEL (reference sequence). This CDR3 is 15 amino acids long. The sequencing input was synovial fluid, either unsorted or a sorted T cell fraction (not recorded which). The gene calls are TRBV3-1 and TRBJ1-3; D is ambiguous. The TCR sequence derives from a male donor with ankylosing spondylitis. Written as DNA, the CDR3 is TGTGCCAGCAGCCAAGGTGTTGGGATTCGAAACACCATATATTTT. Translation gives CASSQGVGIRNTIYF.